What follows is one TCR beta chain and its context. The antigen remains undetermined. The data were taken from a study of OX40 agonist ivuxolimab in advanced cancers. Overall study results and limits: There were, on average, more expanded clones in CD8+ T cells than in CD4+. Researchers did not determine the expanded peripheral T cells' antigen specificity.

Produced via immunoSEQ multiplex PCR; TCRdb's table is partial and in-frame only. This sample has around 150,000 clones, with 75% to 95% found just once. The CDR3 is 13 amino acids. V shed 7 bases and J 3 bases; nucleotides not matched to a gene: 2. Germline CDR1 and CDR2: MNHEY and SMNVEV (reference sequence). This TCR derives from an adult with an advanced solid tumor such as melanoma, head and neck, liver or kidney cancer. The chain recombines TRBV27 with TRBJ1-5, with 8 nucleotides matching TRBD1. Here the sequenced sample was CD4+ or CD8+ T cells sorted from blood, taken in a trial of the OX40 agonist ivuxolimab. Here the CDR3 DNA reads TGTGCCAGCACCAGGGGGCTCAATCAGCCCCAGCATTTT. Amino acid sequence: CASTRGLNQPQHF.